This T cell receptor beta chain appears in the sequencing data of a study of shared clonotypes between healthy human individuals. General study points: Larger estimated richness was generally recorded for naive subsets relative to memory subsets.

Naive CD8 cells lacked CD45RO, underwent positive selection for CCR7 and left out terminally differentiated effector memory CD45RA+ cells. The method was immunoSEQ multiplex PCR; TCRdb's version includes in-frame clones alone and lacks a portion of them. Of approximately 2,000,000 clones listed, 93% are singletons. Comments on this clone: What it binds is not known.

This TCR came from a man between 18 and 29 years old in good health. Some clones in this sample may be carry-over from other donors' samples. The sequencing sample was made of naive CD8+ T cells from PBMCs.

The CDR3 bases are TGTGCCAGCAGCCTAGGGGGCCCCGTGAACACTGAAGCTTTCTTT. It encodes CASSLGGPVNTEAFF. The rearrangement uses TRBV5-4 and TRBJ1-1, with 7 bases identical to TRBD1. Trimming removed 4 bases from V and 0 bases from J; junction bases left unmatched: 6. This CDR3 is built from 15 residues. Germline V CDR1 and CDR2: SGHNT, YYREEE (reference sequence).